This T cell receptor (beta chain) appears in the sequencing data of a study of tumor-infiltrating lymphocytes in localized non-small cell lung cancer. Profiling relied on immunoSEQ multiplex PCR, and the TCRdb table lists in-frame clones only, not all of them. The sample has over 12,000 clones, roughly 82% seen once. The CDR3 is made up of 14 amino acids. Germline values: CDR1 LNHDA, CDR2 SQIVND (reference sequence). The ends were cut back, 4 bases at V and 7 bases at J, with 14 bases in the middle. Sequencing was carried out using lung tumor tissue. The sequence was obtained from a human donor with non-small cell lung cancer. V and J are TRBV19 and TRBJ1-5; no definite D call. This chain's CDR3 is CASSTRLILQPQHF. DNA for the CDR3: TGTGCCAGTAGTACCCGACTTATCTTACAGCCCCAGCATTTT.